What follows are 23 T cell receptor beta chains derived from one specimen sequenced in a study of CD8+ T cells in alopecia areata. RNA was isolated and reverse transcribed to cDNA, the sequencing template. Sequenced by immunoSEQ multiplex PCR; TCRdb stores in-frame clones only, minus some. The table lists about 180,000 clones, approximately 62% of them singletons. The source was CD4+ T cells sorted from blood, collected at week 0. These receptors were collected from a human donor with alopecia areata.

V gene TRBV15 combines with J gene TRBJ2-2, with D perhaps TRBD2 (6 bases). The CDR3 extends over 15 amino acids. Germline V gives CDR1 LNHNV, CDR2 YYDKDF (reference sequence). Trimming removed 2 bases from V and 7 bases from J, with 14 bases in between. The CDR3 nucleotides read TGTGCCACCAGCAGACCGGGAGCGGGTATCGGGGAGCTGTTTTTT. Its protein is CATSRPGAGIGELFF.

This clone was detected only once. This chain joins TRBV2 and TRBJ2-5, with D perhaps matching TRBD2 (6 bases). V lost 8 bases, J lost 5 bases, and 12 bases lay in between. This CDR3 spans 12 amino acids. The germline V gene encodes CDR1 SNHLY and CDR2 FYNNEI. For the CDR3, the DNA is TGTGCCAGCGGACTAACCCCCGAGACCCAGTACTTC. Encoded protein: CASGLTPETQYF.

The rearrangement uses TRBV15 and TRBJ2-1; D unresolved. This CDR3 contains 13 residues. V was trimmed by 3 bases and J by 1 base, leaving 4 bases between them. Per the germline V gene, CDR1 is LNHNV and CDR2 is YYDKDF (reference sequence). The CDR3 DNA reads as TGTGCCACCAGCAGGGGGTCCTACAATGAGCAGTTCTTC. This codes for CATSRGSYNEQFF.

This clone has a single count. The rearrangement uses TRBV19 and TRBJ2-2; weak D call: TRBD1 (6 bases). The CDR3 covers 16 residues. Trimming cost V 7 bases and J 5 bases, with 20 bases left between them. The germline V gene encodes CDR1 LNHDA and CDR2 SQIVND (reference sequence). The CDR3 DNA follows: TGTGCCAGTATACATGAGACAGGCACAGGAACCGGGGAGCTGTTTTTT. Translating it yields CASIHETGTGTGELFF.

This sequence joins TRBV30 and TRBJ1-5; possible D gene TRBD1, 6 bases. V was shortened by 1 base and J by 7 bases, with 20 bases between the two germline ends. From germline, CDR1 is GTSNPN and CDR2 SVGIG (reference sequence). The CDR3 has 16 amino acids. This chain's CDR3 is CAWSGPQAGAGQPQHF. CDR3 DNA sequence: TGTGCCTGGAGTGGGCCACAGGCAGGGGCAGGGCAGCCCCAGCATTTT.

The CDR3 region is CASSQEHAGTEAFF. DNA for the CDR3: TGCGCCAGCAGCCAAGAGCACGCAGGCACTGAAGCTTTCTTT. The V call is TRBV4-3, the J call TRBJ1-1; D remains unclear. The germline V gene has CDR1 LGHNA and CDR2 YSLEER. Trimming shortened V by 0 bases and J by 4 bases, and 9 bases separated the two germline ends. This CDR3 contains 14 residues.

The chain joins TRBV7-2 to TRBJ2-3, with D perhaps given as TRBD1 or TRBD2 (6 bases each). The V end lost 2 bases, the J end lost 5 bases, and 17 bases lay between the germline ends. Germline CDR1 is SGHTA and CDR2 is FQGNSA. This CDR3 spans 16 amino acids. CDR3 residues: CASSLFARGVGDTQYF. CDR3 coding DNA: TGTGCCAGCAGCTTATTCGCAAGGGGGGTCGGAGATACGCAGTATTTT. The full variable domain, rest sourced from reference TRBV7-2 and TRBJ2-3, is GAGVSQSPSNKVTEKGKDVELRCDPISGHTALYWYRQSLGQGLEFLIYFQGNSAPDKSGLPSDRFSAERTGGSVSTLTIQRTQQEDSAVYLCASSLFARGVGDTQYFGPGTRLTVL.

V is TRBV9 and J is TRBJ1-1, with D hard to call. This CDR3 contains 13 residues. The germline V gene encodes CDR1 SGDLS and CDR2 YYNGEE. The V end lost 0 bases, the J end lost 6 bases, and 9 bases lay between the germline ends. CDR3 in amino acids: CASSVGDRAEAFF. The CDR3 DNA sequence: TGTGCCAGCAGCGTAGGAGATAGGGCTGAAGCTTTCTTT.

The CDR3 loop reads CASSEKSGELFF. CDR3 DNA sequence: TGTGCCAGCAGTGAGAAAAGCGGGGAGCTGTTTTTT. The rearrangement joins TRBV2 to TRBJ2-2; no firm D call. This CDR3 comprises 12 residues. Germline V CDR1 and CDR2: SNHLY, FYNNEI. With 3 bases removed from V and 7 bases from J, the gap between germline ends came to 6 bases.

The sample holds a few counts of this clone. This chain uses TRBV4-1 with TRBJ2-7; 7 positions agree with TRBD1. Trimming at V came to 4 bases and at J to 0 bases, leaving 6 bases not matched to a gene. The CDR3 length is 15 residues. Per the germline V gene, CDR1 is MGHRA and CDR2 is YSYEKL. For the CDR3, the DNA is TGCGCCAGCAGCCTGTCCCAGGGGGTCTCCTACGAGCAGTACTTC. Amino acid sequence: CASSLSQGVSYEQYF.

As regards this clone: This sample includes further DNA sequences coding for the same CDR3. The chain employs TRBV27 and TRBJ1-1; D gene unclear. The CDR3 sequence is 13 residues long. V was pared by 2 bases and J by 4 bases, with 8 bases between. Germline V gives CDR1 MNHEY, CDR2 SMNVEV (reference sequence). The CDR3 nucleotides are TGTGCCAGCAGTTTACGTGGGAGCACTGAAGCTTTCTTT. Residues: CASSLRGSTEAFF.

This sequence joins TRBV30 and TRBJ1-2; 7 bases line up with TRBD1. The V and J ends lost 5 bases and 1 base, in that order; junction bases with no gene match: 7. CDR1 GTSNPN and CDR2 SVGIG come from the germline V gene (reference sequence). This CDR3 spans 14 amino acids. The CDR3 DNA is TGTGCCTGGGGCCAGGGGGATAATAACTATGGCTACACCTTC. It translates to CAWGQGDNNYGYTF.

This clone was observed a few times. The chain employs TRBV7-2 and TRBJ2-7; a weak D match, TRBD2 (5 bases). CDR1 and CDR2 from the germline V gene are SGHTA and FQGNSA. V lost 2 bases, J lost 2 bases, and 10 bases lay in between. The CDR3 is 14 residues long. DNA of the CDR3: TGTGCCAGCAGCTTAAGGAGGAACACCTACGAGCAGTACTTC. It codes for CASSLRRNTYEQYF.

The chain couples TRBV6-5 to TRBJ1-5; maybe TRBD1 (6 bases). This CDR3 region has 13 residues. Deletions cut 7 bases from V and 4 bases from J, with 11 bases between. CDR1 and CDR2 from the germline V gene are MNHEY and SVGAGI. In DNA form, the CDR3 reads TGTGCCAGCATGGGACACAAAAATCAGCCCCAGCATTTT. Translating it yields CASMGHKNQPQHF.

The DNA of the CDR3 is TGTGCCAGCACAGTCAGTACGGTTTCACCCCTCCACTTT. Its translation: CASTVSTVSPLHF. The chain couples TRBV7-2 to TRBJ1-6; D not certain. The ends were cut back, 7 bases at V and 9 bases at J, with 13 bases in the middle. This CDR3 contains 13 residues. CDR1 SGHTA and CDR2 FQGNSA come from the germline V gene.

The V gene is TRBV30, the J gene TRBJ1-1; no clear D. The germline CDR1 and CDR2 sequences are GTSNPN and SVGIG (reference sequence). Deletions cut 4 bases from V and 6 bases from J, with 12 bases between. The CDR3 length is 12 residues. CDR3 protein: CAWMNRGAEAFF. The CDR3 DNA follows: TGTGCCTGGATGAATCGGGGAGCTGAAGCTTTCTTT.

J is TRBJ2-5 and V is TRBV30; D is unresolved. From germline, CDR1 is GTSNPN and CDR2 SVGIG (reference sequence). The CDR3 is made up of 13 amino acids. Trimming stripped 0 bases from V and 4 bases from J, with 9 bases between. CDR3 nucleotides: TGTGCCTGGAGTGTGAACTTAGGAGAGACCCAGTACTTC. Protein sequence: CAWSVNLGETQYF.

This clone was detected a few times. The chain uses TRBV30 and TRBJ2-7, with D unresolved. CDR1 is GTSNPN and CDR2 is SVGIG in the germline V gene (reference sequence). This CDR3 is built from 16 residues. Trimming left V 1 base short and J 0 bases short, with 16 bases between. The CDR3 here is CAWSASRSSNSYEQYF. The CDR3, as DNA: TGTGCCTGGAGTGCTTCCCGGAGCTCGAACTCCTACGAGCAGTACTTC.

This rearrangement joins TRBV7-2 to TRBJ1-5, with D uncertain. Germline V CDR1 and CDR2: SGHTA, FQGNSA. The V gene lost 2 bases and the J gene lost 1 base, with 6 bases spanning the gap. This CDR3 comprises 14 residues. Written as DNA, the CDR3 is TGTGCCAGCAGCTTATCAGACAGCAATCAGCCCCAGCATTTT. Its protein product is CASSLSDSNQPQHF.

The chain is built from TRBV21-1 and TRBJ2-7. TRBV21-1 is deemed a pseudogene. This CDR3 is 12 amino acids long. The CDR3 spells CASSYHPDASPF. Written as DNA, the CDR3 is TGTGCCAGCTCGTACCATCCGGACGCTTCTCCCTTC.

This chain connects TRBV30 to TRBJ2-3; no definite D call. The CDR3 has 13 residues. The germline V gene encodes CDR1 GTSNPN and CDR2 SVGIG (reference sequence). V lost 2 bases to trimming and J lost 3 bases, with 9 bases between them. The CDR3 DNA is TGTGCCTGGAGTTTGAAGGTTACAGATACGCAGTATTTT. Amino acids: CAWSLKVTDTQYF.

The chain has TRBV30 and TRBJ1-2; maybe TRBD1 (5 bases). Between the trimmed V and J ends, which lost 1 base and 6 bases, there was a span of 9 bases. This CDR3 is built from 12 residues. The germline gives CDR1 GTSNPN, CDR2 SVGIG (reference sequence). CDR3 sequence (DNA): TGTGCCTGGAGTGCAGGGCTGGATGGCTACACCTTC. Amino acid sequence: CAWSAGLDGYTF.

This chain links TRBV5-6 with TRBJ2-7; 7 bases align to TRBD1. The CDR3 is made up of 14 amino acids. CDR1 SGHDT and CDR2 YYEEEE come from the germline V gene. V shed 5 bases and J 4 bases; nucleotides not matched to a gene: 9. DNA for the CDR3: TGTGCCAGCAGTAATACAGGGGAGATTTACGAGCAGTACTTC. As protein: CASSNTGEIYEQYF.